One and the same sample provided the 8 T cell receptor beta chains below, sequenced in a study of PD-1 blockade in classical Hodgkin lymphoma. Clones were sequenced by immunoSEQ multiplex PCR, and TCRdb holds only the in-frame ones, with some missing. The sample lists some 25,000 clones, roughly four fifths occurring once. Relapse after autologous stem cell transplantation occurred in every patient, and brentuximab vedotin exposure varied. This specimen was peripheral blood mononuclear cells (PBMCs), taken before the second cycle of nivolumab. Source of these receptors: a human donor with classical Hodgkin lymphoma.

The chain carries TRBV6-5 and TRBJ2-7; D possibly corresponds to TRBD1 (6 bases). The CDR3 contains 15 residues. V lost 4 bases and J lost 0, with 13 bases in between. Germline CDR1 MNHEY, CDR2 SVGAGI. The CDR3 protein is CASSWGHQSSYEQYF. The CDR3 DNA is TGTGCCAGCAGTTGGGGGCATCAGAGCTCCTACGAGCAGTACTTC.

The V and J genes are TRBV28 and TRBJ2-7; the match to TRBD1 covers 7 bases. Germline V gives CDR1 MDHEN, CDR2 SYDVKM. This CDR3 is built from 14 residues. The J segment lost 5 bases and the V segment lost 6 bases, leaving 10 bases of the junction unmatched. DNA for the CDR3: TGTGCCAGCAGCTCAGGGGGTCCTAGGAACGAGCAGTACTTC. Its translation: CASSSGGPRNEQYF.

This clone is labeled large. The rearrangement joins TRBV5-6 to TRBJ1-1; no clear D gene. This CDR3 region has 13 residues. CDR1 is SGHDT and CDR2 is YYEEEE in the germline V gene. The V gene lost 5 bases and the J gene lost 1 base, with 9 bases spanning the gap. CDR3 region: CASSWEGNTEAFF. The CDR3 DNA is TGTGCCAGCAGTTGGGAGGGGAACACTGAAGCTTTCTTT.

The chain joins TRBV10-3 to TRBJ1-1, with 7 positions matching TRBD1. Germline loops: CDR1 ENHRY, CDR2 SYGVKD. Trimming at V came to 6 bases and at J to 0 bases, leaving 10 bases not matched to a gene. The CDR3 runs 16 residues. CDR3: CAIRVGGGSLNTEAFF. The CDR3 bases are TGTGCCATCAGGGTCGGAGGGGGCTCCTTGAACACTGAAGCTTTCTTT.

This chain connects TRBV5-1 to TRBJ1-2, with no clear D. The germline CDR1 and CDR2 sequences are SGHRS and YFSETQ. This CDR3 is built from 15 residues. Trimming pared 2 bases from V and 3 bases from J, leaving 14 bases between. CDR3 sequence: CASSFSGYGDYGYTF. In DNA, the CDR3 is TGCGCCAGCAGCTTTTCCGGGTACGGGGACTATGGCTACACCTTC.

This chain connects TRBV7-2 to TRBJ2-5; TRBD2 is a possible D gene (6 bases). The CDR3 covers 15 residues. The germline V gene encodes CDR1 SGHTA and CDR2 FQGNSA. V lost 5 bases and J lost 2, with 15 bases in between. This CDR3 reads CASSLRYSGQETQYF. The CDR3 region has the DNA TGTGCCAGCAGCCTCCGTTATAGCGGACAAGAGACCCAGTACTTC. Complete variable domain (other parts from reference TRBV7-2 and TRBJ2-5): GAGVSQSPSNKVTEKGKDVELRCDPISGHTALYWYRQSLGQGLEFLIYFQGNSAPDKSGLPSDRFSAERTGGSVSTLTIQRTQQEDSAVYLCASSLRYSGQETQYFGPGTRLLVL.

V usage is TRBV6-5 and J usage is TRBJ2-7; 8 bases fit TRBD1. Germline lookup yields CDR1 MNHEY and CDR2 SVGAGI. The junction had 12 bases not matched to a gene; V was cut back by 7 bases and J by 4 bases. CDR3 length equals 15 residues. CDR3 DNA sequence: TGTGCCAGCATTCCGACAGGGGAGAGGGGTTACGAGCAGTACTTC. Its translation: CASIPTGERGYEQYF.

This chain uses TRBV7-9 with TRBJ2-7; D could derive from TRBD1 or TRBD2 (5 bases each). Deletions cut 4 bases from V and 6 bases from J, with 13 bases between. Per the germline V gene, CDR1 is SEHNR and CDR2 is FQNEAQ (reference sequence). The CDR3 totals 13 residues. This CDR3 reads CASSSGTVGEQYF. The CDR3 coding sequence is TGTGCCAGCAGCTCCGGGACCGTGGGCGAGCAGTACTTC.